The 31 T cell receptor beta chains below all came from one sample that was sequenced in a study of early T cells in non-severe SARS-CoV-2 infection. TCRdb reprocessed the 5' RACE reads with MiXCR, giving one entry per CDR3 protein. This repertoire shows some 57,000 distinct CDR3 sequences, roughly an eighth found once; its top ten account for 10%. The material sequenced was whole blood. Every receptor here comes from an adult who was a healthcare worker with PCR-confirmed SARS-CoV-2 infection or an uninfected control (not recorded which).

This clonotype appeared many times. The V call is TRBV6-1, the J call TRBJ2-7, with 7 nucleotides matching TRBD1. The germline V gene encodes CDR1 MNHNS and CDR2 SASEGT. This CDR3 contains 16 residues. The junction had 5 bases not matched to a gene; V was cut back by 0 bases and J by 0 bases. The CDR3 loop reads CASSEASWDSSYEQYF. CDR3 DNA: TGTGCCAGCAGTGAAGCGTCGTGGGACAGCTCCTACGAGCAGTACTTC.

This clonotype was seen more than once but under ten times. The chain combines TRBV3-1 with TRBJ2-3; D gene ambiguous. V was cut by 3 bases and J by 2 bases, with 3 bases left in between. In germline, CDR1 is LGHDT, CDR2 YNNKEL (reference sequence). This CDR3 has 12 residues. The CDR3 nucleotides read TGTGCCAGCAGCCAGCACACAGATACGCAGTATTTT. Translated: CASSQHTDTQYF.

The J gene is TRBJ2-3, the V gene TRBV4-3, with 11 bases that match TRBD2. J gave up 5 bases and V 2 bases, and 3 bases lay outside the gene matches. The length of the CDR3 is 15 residues. The germline CDR1 and CDR2 sequences are LGHNA and YSLEER. The CDR3 protein is CASSQTSGSIDTQYF. CDR3 nucleotide sequence: TGCGCCAGCAGCCAAACTAGCGGGAGTATAGATACGCAGTATTTT.

This clonotype was observed many times. V usage is TRBV7-3 and J usage is TRBJ2-1, with 8 bases fitting TRBD2. Germline assignment: CDR1 SGHTA and CDR2 FQGTGA. V lost 5 bases to trimming and J lost 4 bases; unmatched junction nucleotides: 7. The CDR3 consists of 15 residues. CDR3: CASSHSGAEYNEQFF. CDR3 DNA: TGTGCCAGCAGCCATAGCGGGGCCGAATACAATGAGCAGTTCTTC.

Many counts were recorded for this clonotype. V usage is TRBV25-1 and J usage is TRBJ1-3; D remains unclear. The germline gives CDR1 MGHDK, CDR2 SYGVNS. The length of the CDR3 is 14 residues. V lost 8 bases to trimming and J lost 0 bases, with 11 bases between them. This CDR3 is CASRGAGSGNTIYF. CDR3 DNA: TGTGCCAGCCGGGGTGCGGGCTCTGGAAACACCATATATTTT.

At least ten counts were recorded for this clonotype. V is TRBV11-2 and J is TRBJ2-3, with TRBD1 matching over 8 bases. The junction had 6 bases not matched to a gene; V was cut back by 6 bases and J by 4 bases. This CDR3 has 14 amino acids. The germline V gene has CDR1 SGHAT and CDR2 FQNNGV. The CDR3 spells CASRTGRGPDTQYF. CDR3 sequence (DNA): TGTGCCAGCAGGACGGGCAGGGGGCCAGATACGCAGTATTTT.

This clonotype has just a few counts. The V and J genes are TRBV6-6 and TRBJ1-1; the D gene is possibly TRBD1 (6 bases). CDR3 length equals 15 residues. Trimming removed 7 bases from V and 3 bases from J, with 18 bases in between. Germline lookup yields CDR1 MNHNY and CDR2 SVGAGI (reference sequence). The CDR3 sequence is CASTRAGDLDTEAFF. DNA of the CDR3: TGTGCCAGCACCCGGGCAGGGGACTTAGACACTGAAGCTTTCTTT.

This clonotype showed up many times. The chain has TRBV19 and TRBJ1-5, with D unresolved. V lost 3 bases, J lost 0 bases, and 9 bases lay in between. This CDR3 contains 15 residues. Germline V gene lookup returns CDR1 LNHDA and CDR2 SQIVND (reference sequence). This chain's CDR3 is CASSILPYSNQPQHF. The CDR3 coding sequence is TGTGCCAGTAGTATTTTGCCCTATAGCAATCAGCCCCAGCATTTT.

This clonotype appeared a few times. The chain combines TRBV12-3 or TRBV12-4 with TRBJ1-1, with D hard to call. The CDR3 is 15 amino acids. V lost 4 bases, J lost 1 base, and 13 bases lay in between. This chain's CDR3 is CASSSAGLPNTEAFF. CDR3 nucleotide sequence: TGTGCCAGCAGTTCAGCCGGCCTCCCGAACACTGAAGCTTTCTTT.

A remark on this clonotype: Given a much more abundant clone one base away, this may be a read error. The rearrangement uses TRBV7-6 and TRBJ2-5; 9 bases are shared with TRBD1. Germline V gene sequence: CDR1 SGHVS, CDR2 FNYEAQ. The CDR3 runs to 14 residues. CDR3 coding DNA: TGTGCCAACAGCCCGACAGGGGGGCAAGAGACCCAGTACTTC. Its translation is CANSPTGGQETQYF.

V usage is TRBV24-1 and J usage is TRBJ2-2; 7 bases are a match to TRBD1. CDR3 length: 15 amino acids. V shed 6 bases, J shed 1 base, and the junction held 4 bases outside the gene matches. Germline V gives CDR1 KGHDR, CDR2 SFDVKD. The CDR3 bases are TGTGCCACCAGTAGGGGGCCAGTGAACACCGGGGAGCTGTTTTTT. Translation gives CATSRGPVNTGELFF.

CDR3 DNA: TGCAGCGTTTCGAACCTCGCGAGGAGCACTGAAGCTTTCTTT. Translating it yields CSVSNLARSTEAFF. This chain links TRBV29-1 with TRBJ1-1; D not resolved. Germline-derived CDR1 and CDR2 are SQVTM and ANQGSEA. The CDR3 totals 14 residues. Trimming removed 5 bases from V and 4 bases from J, with 17 bases in between.

V gene TRBV5-1 combines with J gene TRBJ1-2; TRBD1 matches 7 bases. Germline V gives CDR1 SGHRS, CDR2 YFSETQ. The CDR3 extends over 15 amino acids. Losses at the gene ends were 0 bases for V and 7 bases for J; bases not matched to a gene: 9. DNA for the CDR3: TGCGCCAGCAGCTTGGCCAGTGGAGGGGGCTTTGGCTACACCTTC. Its protein product is CASSLASGGGFGYTF.

This clonotype turned up a few times. V usage is TRBV9 and J usage is TRBJ2-1; TRBD2 aligns across 9 bases. Losses at the gene ends were 0 bases for V and 8 bases for J; bases not matched to a gene: 9. The CDR3 length is 16 residues. Germline loops: CDR1 SGDLS, CDR2 YYNGEE. The DNA for the CDR3 is TGTGCCAGCAGCGTAGAGGGACTAGCCCTTCGCTATGAGCAGTTCTTC. Protein sequence: CASSVEGLALRYEQFF.

There are many counts of this clonotype. The genes are TRBV27 and TRBJ2-7; D may correspond to TRBD1 or TRBD2 (6 bases each). From germline, CDR1 is MNHEY and CDR2 SMNVEV (reference sequence). The CDR3 is 13 amino acids. V was cut by 5 bases and J by 5 bases, with 13 bases left in between. The CDR3 DNA is TGTGCCAGCAGTATTGTGGGGGGCGACGAGCAGTACTTC. As protein: CASSIVGGDEQYF.

The sample holds many counts of this clonotype. V gene TRBV5-4 combines with J gene TRBJ2-7; perhaps TRBD1 as D (6 bases). Trimming left V 3 bases short and J 0 bases short, with 13 bases between. This CDR3 comprises 15 residues. Germline V gene lookup returns CDR1 SGHNT and CDR2 YYREEE (reference sequence). The CDR3 sequence is CASSSGTLSSYEQYF. The CDR3 DNA follows: TGTGCCAGCAGCTCCGGGACATTAAGCTCCTACGAGCAGTACTTC.

This clonotype came up a few times. The rearrangement joins TRBV10-1 to TRBJ1-4; D is ambiguous. The CDR3 runs 12 residues. V dropped 6 bases and J dropped 9 bases, with 11 bases sitting between them. Germline V gene data show CDR1 as WNHNN and CDR2 as SYGVQD (reference sequence). The CDR3 region has the DNA TGCGCCAGCAGATCAACCGGGAAAAAACTGTTTTTT. It is translated as CASRSTGKKLFF.

This clonotype appeared a few times. V is TRBV7-9 and J is TRBJ1-1; D gene uncertain. The CDR3 totals 14 residues. The V gene's germline CDR1 is SEHNR and CDR2 FQNEAQ (reference sequence). V was cut by 5 bases and J by 2 bases, with 12 bases left in between. The CDR3 sequence is CASSQDGRNTEAFF. For the CDR3, the DNA is TGTGCCAGCAGCCAGGACGGAAGAAACACTGAAGCTTTCTTT.

This clonotype was found many times. The J gene is TRBJ2-7, the V gene TRBV28; TRBD2 matches at 9 bases. Germline CDR1 MDHEN, CDR2 SYDVKM. Trimming removed 2 bases from V and 3 bases from J; junction bases left unmatched: 5. The length of the CDR3 is 15 residues. The CDR3 DNA follows: TGTGCCAGCAGTTTACCTCAAGCGGGGGGCTACGAGCAGTACTTC. The encoded protein is CASSLPQAGGYEQYF.

There are a few counts of this clonotype. The chain has TRBV20-1 and TRBJ1-3; D is ambiguous. The CDR3 runs to 14 residues. Trimming shortened V by 3 bases and J by 2 bases, and 11 bases separated the two germline ends. The germline V gene has CDR1 DFQATT and CDR2 SNEGSKA (reference sequence). In DNA form, the CDR3 reads TGCAGTGCTAGGGGCCCGGGCACTGGAAACACCATATATTTT. Amino acid sequence: CSARGPGTGNTIYF.

This clonotype has more than one count but fewer than ten. The J gene is TRBJ2-1, the V gene TRBV19; maybe TRBD1 (5 bases). CDR1 and CDR2 (germline): LNHDA, SQIVND (reference sequence). V was shortened by 0 bases and J by 0 bases, with 12 bases between the two germline ends. The CDR3 is made up of 17 amino acids. CDR3 in DNA: TGTGCCAGTAGTATAGATCCCGCGGACAACTCCTACAATGAGCAGTTCTTC. It codes for CASSIDPADNSYNEQFF. Together with reference TRBV19 and TRBJ2-1, the CDR3 gives the full variable domain: DGGITQSPKYLFRKEGQNVTLSCEQNLNHDAMYWYRQDPGQGLRLIYYSQIVNDFQKGDIAEGYSVSREKKESFPLTVTSAQKNPTAFYLCASSIDPADNSYNEQFFGPGTRLTVL.

The chain combines TRBV5-1 with TRBJ2-3; 8 bases agree with TRBD1. Germline CDR1 and CDR2: SGHRS and YFSETQ. The J segment lost 3 bases and the V segment lost 5 bases, leaving 5 bases of the junction unmatched. This CDR3 contains 14 residues. CDR3 nucleotide sequence: TGCGCCAGCAGTCCTTGGACAGGGACAGATACGCAGTATTTT. It specifies CASSPWTGTDTQYF.

This clonotype showed up just a few times. The V gene is TRBV2, the J gene TRBJ2-5; D gene ambiguous. The CDR3 has 11 residues. Germline V CDR1 and CDR2: SNHLY, FYNNEI. Trimming cost V 8 bases and J 5 bases, with 9 bases left between them. The CDR3 reads CASHSRETQYF. CDR3 nucleotide sequence: TGTGCCAGCCATTCCAGGGAGACCCAGTACTTC.

This clonotype has a count of ten or more. V and J are TRBV11-3 and TRBJ2-7; 9 bases map to TRBD1. This CDR3 contains 15 residues. Per germline, CDR1 SGHNT and CDR2 YENEEA. Trimming removed 4 bases from V and 6 bases from J; junction bases left unmatched: 10. The CDR3 nucleotides read TGTGCCAGCAGCTCCCAGGGACAGGGCTTCGTCGAGCAGTACTTC. It yields the protein CASSSQGQGFVEQYF.

In its sample, this clonotype was seen many times. The chain combines TRBV4-1 with TRBJ2-1; D is perhaps TRBD1 or TRBD2 (5 bases each). This CDR3 has 16 amino acids. V was clipped by 0 bases and J by 6 bases, with 15 bases between them. CDR1 MGHRA and CDR2 YSYEKL come from the germline V gene. CDR3 bases: TGCGCCAGCAGCCAAGATCCCTCAGGGAGAGGCAATGAGCAGTTCTTC. This translates into CASSQDPSGRGNEQFF.

This chain joins TRBV4-1 and TRBJ2-5, with D possibly being TRBD2 (6 bases). With 4 bases removed from V and 5 bases from J, the gap between germline ends came to 14 bases. The germline gives CDR1 MGHRA, CDR2 YSYEKL. CDR3 length: 14 residues. This CDR3 is CASSLRLSGETQYF. The CDR3 DNA reads as TGCGCCAGCAGCCTTCGACTGAGCGGGGAGACCCAGTACTTC.

The gene calls are TRBV7-2 and TRBJ2-2; tentatively, D is TRBD1 or TRBD2 (6 bases each). Germline lookup yields CDR1 SGHTA and CDR2 FQGNSA. The CDR3 length is 16 residues. V was pared by 1 base and J by 6 bases, with 15 bases between. The CDR3 region is CASSLVRGPGAGELFF. CDR3 coding DNA: TGTGCCAGCAGCTTAGTCCGGGGGCCGGGGGCCGGGGAGCTGTTTTTT.

This chain links TRBV7-9 with TRBJ2-3, with TRBD2 as a possible D gene (7 bases). Trimming pared 5 bases from V and 4 bases from J, leaving 19 bases between. This CDR3 is built from 16 residues. Germline values: CDR1 SEHNR, CDR2 FQNEAQ (reference sequence). This CDR3 is CASSRGHGGQPDTQYF. DNA for the CDR3: TGTGCCAGCAGCCGAGGCCACGGGGGGCAACCAGATACGCAGTATTTT.

This sequence joins TRBV27 and TRBJ2-7, with TRBD2 as a possible D gene (6 bases). Germline lookup yields CDR1 MNHEY and CDR2 SMNVEV (reference sequence). Trimming took 0 bases from V and 4 from J, leaving 13 bases between them. The CDR3 contains 15 residues. The CDR3 DNA sequence: TGTGCCAGCAGTTTATCGGGGGGTCCCTCTTACGAGCAGTACTTC. Translation gives CASSLSGGPSYEQYF.

The chain joins TRBV29-1 to TRBJ2-5, with no clear D. This CDR3 has 11 residues. CDR1 and CDR2 (germline): SQVTM, ANQGSEA. V was pared by 5 bases and J by 4 bases, with 8 bases between. CDR3 nucleotide sequence: TGCAGCGTTTTTAATCGAGAGACCCAGTACTTC. The encoded protein is CSVFNRETQYF.

In its sample, this clonotype was seen a few times. This rearrangement joins TRBV28 to TRBJ2-5, with unresolved D. In germline, CDR1 is MDHEN, CDR2 SYDVKM. Trimming shortened V by 5 bases and J by 7 bases, and 17 bases separated the two germline ends. The length of the CDR3 is 14 residues. DNA for the CDR3: TGTGCCAGCAGTACCAGGACGGCGCTTTGGACCCAGTACTTC. Translating it yields CASSTRTALWTQYF.